Presented here are 29 T cell receptor beta chains from one specimen sequenced in a study of identical twins. Using its own MiXCR run on the 5' RACE reads, TCRdb lists one record per CDR3 protein. This table has about 1.7 million distinct CDR3 sequences, about 31% appearing once. The sample consisted of cord blood. These receptors all stem from a newborn girl in good health.

This clonotype was observed at least ten times. The chain recombines TRBV10-3 with TRBJ2-7, with TRBD2 matching 8 bases. The V gene's germline CDR1 is ENHRY and CDR2 SYGVKD. CDR3 length equals 16 residues. Unmatched junction bases numbered 12, after V lost 5 bases and J lost 3 bases. CDR3 in amino acids: CAISPTSGLGLYEQYF. The CDR3, as DNA: TGTGCCATCAGTCCAACGTCGGGACTAGGCCTCTACGAGCAGTACTTC.

The V gene is TRBV20-1, the J gene TRBJ1-6; 8 bases match TRBD1. The CDR3 sequence is 13 residues long. With V trimmed by 3 bases and J by 7 bases, 2 bases remained unmatched. Germline V gene sequence: CDR1 DFQATT, CDR2 SNEGSKA (reference sequence). The CDR3 DNA is TGCAGTGCTAGTACAGGGGGGAATTCACCCCTCCACTTT. This encodes CSASTGGNSPLHF.

This clonotype has a handful of counts. This sequence joins TRBV11-1 and TRBJ2-1; 11 nucleotides align to TRBD2. The J call may not be correct, given that the DNA end is closer to TRBJ2-7. The length of the CDR3 is 17 residues. CDR1 SGHAT and CDR2 FQDESV come from the germline V gene (reference sequence). In nucleotides, the CDR3 is TGTGCCAGCAGCCGTGGGCGGGGACTAGCGGTTAACAATGAGCAGTACTTC. Translated: CASSRGRGLAVNNEQYF.

This clonotype was observed a handful of times. The chain carries TRBV27 and TRBJ1-2; TRBD1 aligns across 8 bases. Germline-derived CDR1 and CDR2 are MNHEY and SMNVEV (reference sequence). V lost 3 bases, J lost 3 bases, and 6 bases stayed unmatched. The CDR3 is 15 amino acids. The CDR3 bases are TGTGCCAGCAGTTTCCAGGGGGCCCCTTACTATGGCTACACCTTC. Residues: CASSFQGAPYYGYTF.

As for this clonotype: This sequence may be a read error, since a much larger clone differs from it by one base. The CDR3 DNA reads TGTGCCAGCAGTTCCGGGACAGGTCCACGCTACAAGCAGTACTTC. Translation gives CASSSGTGPRYKQYF. The gene calls are TRBV12-3 or TRBV12-4 and TRBJ2-7, with 8 positions matching TRBD1. This CDR3 contains 15 residues.

This clonotype was counted a few times. The CDR3 DNA is TGCGCCAGCAGTAACACCGGGACTAGTCCGTCAGATACGCAGTATTTT. This codes for CASSNTGTSPSDTQYF. This chain uses TRBV10-1 with TRBJ2-3; 8 bases fit TRBD2. With 5 bases clipped from V and 4 bases from J, the junction kept 11 bases outside the gene matches. Germline V CDR1 and CDR2: WNHNN, SYGVQD (reference sequence). CDR3 length: 16 amino acids.

In the case of this clonotype: An end of the junction differs from the germline gene, which may be a read error. The chain employs TRBV7-9 and TRBJ2-1, with 10 bases identical to TRBD2. The CDR3 is 13 amino acids. The V gene's germline CDR1 is SEHNR and CDR2 FQNEAQ (reference sequence). This CDR3 reads CTSRTSGYNEQFF. CDR3 DNA: TGTACCAGCCGGACTAGCGGCTACAATGAGCAGTTCTTC.

This clonotype occurred many times. The chain is built from TRBV19 and TRBJ2-1; 8 bases map to TRBD2. CDR1 LNHDA and CDR2 SQIVND come from the germline V gene (reference sequence). V trimming: 5 bases; J trimming: 4 bases; junction bases outside the gene matches: 4. CDR3 length: 14 residues. CDR3 in amino acids: CASSPVAGYNEQFF. The CDR3 DNA reads TGTGCCAGTAGTCCTGTAGCGGGGTACAATGAGCAGTTCTTC.

This clonotype was recorded many times. This sequence joins TRBV5-1 and TRBJ2-3; D gene unclear. Per germline, CDR1 SGHRS and CDR2 YFSETQ. The CDR3 has 15 residues. Between the trimmed V and J ends, which lost 0 bases and 3 bases, there was a span of 11 bases. Here the CDR3 DNA reads TGCGCCAGCAGCTTGGAGGGCCATGAAACAGATACGCAGTATTTT. Translating it yields CASSLEGHETDTQYF. Full variable domain (missing parts from reference TRBV5-1 and TRBJ2-3): KAGVTQTPRYLIKTRGQQVTLSCSPISGHRSVSWYQQTPGQGLQFLFEYFSETQRNKGNFPGRFSGRQFSNSRSEMNVSTLELGDSALYLCASSLEGHETDTQYFGPGTRLTVL.

This rearrangement joins TRBV5-4 to TRBJ2-3; D is possibly TRBD2 (6 bases). This CDR3 region has 16 residues. Trimming took off 4 bases at V and 0 bases at J, with 15 bases between the two ends. Germline CDR1 SGHNT, CDR2 YYREEE (reference sequence). The CDR3, as DNA: TGTGCCAGCAGCCTCGGGGGTCGTTCTAGCACAGATACGCAGTATTTT. Its protein is CASSLGGRSSTDTQYF. Full variable domain (missing parts from reference TRBV5-4 and TRBJ2-3): ETGVTQSPTHLIKTRGQQVTLRCSSQSGHNTVSWYQQALGQGPQFIFQYYREEENGRGNFPPRFSGLQFPNYSSELNVNALELDDSALYLCASSLGGRSSTDTQYFGPGTRLTVL.

This rearrangement joins TRBV29-1 to TRBJ1-4; D uncertain. The V end was cut by 4 bases, the J end by 7 bases, with 10 bases between. The CDR3 totals 12 residues. The V gene's germline CDR1 is SQVTM and CDR2 ANQGSEA. The CDR3 loop reads CSVGFRGEKLFF. Written as DNA, the CDR3 is TGCAGCGTTGGCTTTCGGGGTGAAAAACTGTTTTTT.

About this clonotype: A single base separates this from a much larger clone, so it may be a read error. The chain couples TRBV29-1 to TRBJ2-6, with TRBD1 as a possible D gene (5 bases). This CDR3 has 12 amino acids. Germline lookup yields CDR1 SQVTM and CDR2 ANQGSEA. CDR3 sequence (DNA): TGCAGCGTTGATTCTGGGGCCTACGTCCTGACTTTC. Translated, it gives CSVDSGAYVLTF.

This rearrangement joins TRBV6-2 or TRBV6-3 to TRBJ2-7, with TRBD2 matching over 12 bases. Germline CDR1 MNHEY, CDR2 SVGEGT. The CDR3 covers 14 residues. V was pared by 6 bases and J by 5 bases, with 5 bases of the junction left unmatched. The CDR3 nucleotides read TGTGCCAGCAGACTAGCGGGAGGAATAAACGAGCAGTACTTC. This translates into CASRLAGGINEQYF.

This clonotype was seen repeatedly, ten times or more. V is TRBV3-1 and J is TRBJ2-3, with 10 positions matching TRBD2. This CDR3 comprises 15 residues. V gave up 5 bases and J gave up 3 bases; unmatched junction bases: 5. Germline V lookup: CDR1 LGHDT, CDR2 YNNKEL (reference sequence). CDR3 nucleotide sequence: TGTGCCAGCAGCATACTAGCGGGGAGGACAGATACGCAGTATTTT. Its translation is CASSILAGRTDTQYF.

This chain links TRBV6-6 with TRBJ2-7; 7 bases are shared with TRBD2. Germline CDR1 reads MNHNY; CDR2 reads SVGAGI (reference sequence). There are 14 residues in the CDR3. The V gene end was trimmed by 5 bases and the J gene end by 2 bases; junction bases not matched to a gene: 6. The CDR3 is CASSTGGRPYEQYF. DNA of the CDR3: TGTGCCAGCAGTACGGGGGGACGGCCCTACGAGCAGTACTTC.

This chain uses TRBV2 with TRBJ1-4; the D is unclear. Trimming took off 6 bases at V and 7 bases at J, with 18 bases between the two ends. This CDR3 spans 15 amino acids. Germline lookup yields CDR1 SNHLY and CDR2 FYNNEI. CDR3 region: CASRNGFLVREKLFF. The CDR3 DNA follows: TGTGCCAGCAGGAACGGGTTTTTAGTTCGTGAAAAACTGTTTTTT.

The chain has TRBV28 and TRBJ1-6, with 11 positions matching TRBD1. CDR1 MDHEN and CDR2 SYDVKM come from the germline V gene. Losses at the gene ends were 10 bases for V and 9 bases for J; bases not matched to a gene: 11. This CDR3 has 15 residues. The CDR3 here is CATHGQGARSSPLHF. The CDR3, as DNA: TGTGCCACCCATGGACAGGGGGCAAGGAGTTCACCCCTCCACTTT. The complete variable domain, with remaining parts taken from reference TRBV28 and TRBJ1-6, reads DVKVTQSSRYLVKRTGEKVFLECVQDMDHENMFWYRQDPGLGLRLIYFSYDVKMKEKGDIPEGYSVSREKKERFSLILESASTNQTSMYLCATHGQGARSSPLHFGNGTRLTVT.

The V and J genes are TRBV7-9 and TRBJ1-4; 7 bases are shared with TRBD1. Trimming took 1 base from V and 7 from J; bases not matched to a gene: 3. Germline V gene lookup returns CDR1 SEHNR and CDR2 FQNEAQ (reference sequence). The CDR3 spans 14 residues. CDR3 in DNA: TGTGCCAGCAGCTTAGTCGGGACAGTTGAAAAACTGTTTTTT. It translates to CASSLVGTVEKLFF. The entire variable domain, with the rest obtained from reference TRBV7-9 and TRBJ1-4, is as follows: DTGVSQNPRHKITKRGQNVTFRCDPISEHNRLYWYRQTLGQGPEFLTYFQNEAQLEKSRLLSDRFSAERPKGSFSTLEIQRTEQGDSAMYLCASSLVGTVEKLFFGSGTQLSVL.

The V call is TRBV20-1, the J call TRBJ1-5; no clear D. The V end lost 5 bases, the J end lost 0 bases, and 14 bases lay between the germline ends. In germline, CDR1 is DFQATT, CDR2 SNEGSKA (reference sequence). The CDR3 is made up of 15 amino acids. CDR3 nucleotides: TGCAGTGCTCAACCCACAGACTTTAGCAATCAGCCCCAGCATTTT. Amino acid sequence: CSAQPTDFSNQPQHF.

This clonotype was observed a handful of times. V and J are TRBV12-3 or TRBV12-4 and TRBJ2-1, with D hard to call. CDR3 length: 13 amino acids. The V end lost 3 bases, the J end lost 7 bases, and 10 bases lay between the germline ends. The CDR3, as DNA: TGTGCCAGCAGTTTTGAGCCCGGAAATGAGCAGTTCTTC. Translated: CASSFEPGNEQFF.

The chain is built from TRBV5-1 and TRBJ2-5, with 14 positions matching TRBD2. Germline loops: CDR1 SGHRS, CDR2 YFSETQ. The CDR3 is made up of 16 amino acids. The V segment lost 3 bases and the J segment 4 bases; nucleotides outside the gene matches: 5. In DNA, the CDR3 is TGCGCCAGCAGCTGGGGACTAGCGGGAGATTTAGAGACCCAGTACTTC. It translates to CASSWGLAGDLETQYF.

V is TRBV6-1 and J is TRBJ1-2; 9 bases are a match to TRBD1. V lost 6 bases, J lost 8 bases, and 34 bases stayed unmatched. This CDR3 is 22 amino acids long. Germline CDR1 MNHNS, CDR2 SASEGT. DNA of the CDR3: TGTGCCAGCAGACCCAATTCCGGGACAGGGCTTCTCTGGGTTAGGGTTTATGGAGGCTACACCTTC. It is translated as CASRPNSGTGLLWVRVYGGYTF.

This chain joins TRBV15 and TRBJ1-5, with 12 bases lining up with TRBD1. The CDR3 has 18 amino acids. The V and J ends lost 0 bases and 4 bases, in that order; junction bases with no gene match: 7. Germline V CDR1 and CDR2: LNHNV, YYDKDF (reference sequence). The CDR3 nucleotides read TGTGCCACCAGCAGAGATCTTGGGGGACAGGGGGCGAATCAGCCCCAGCATTTT. Its protein is CATSRDLGGQGANQPQHF.

The CDR3 nucleotides read TGTGCCAGCAGCCAAGATAGGACTAGCGGGAGTCCAGATACGCAGTATTTT. Residues: CASSQDRTSGSPDTQYF. The chain combines TRBV4-2 with TRBJ2-3, with 13 bases matching TRBD2. Germline V gene sequence: CDR1 LGHNA, CDR2 YNFKEQ. This CDR3 is built from 17 residues. After removal of 0 bases from V and 4 bases from J, the junction contained 4 bases not matched to a gene.

The rearrangement uses TRBV12-3 or TRBV12-4 and TRBJ2-3, with 15 nucleotides matching TRBD2. This CDR3 spans 13 amino acids. Unmatched junction bases numbered 7, after V lost 7 bases and J lost 14 bases. Written as DNA, the CDR3 is TGTGCCAGCACCCAAGGACTAGCGGGGGGGTCGTATTTT. The encoded protein is CASTQGLAGGSYF.

This clonotype has a handful of counts. The V and J genes are TRBV24-1 and TRBJ2-3, with 9 bases aligning to TRBD1. Germline CDR1 KGHDR, CDR2 SFDVKD. The length of the CDR3 is 17 residues. The junction had 4 bases not matched to a gene; V was cut back by 0 bases and J by 1 base. CDR3 amino acids: CATSDLTGGGGTDTQYF. Written as DNA, the CDR3 is TGTGCCACCAGTGATTTGACAGGGGGCGGGGGCACAGATACGCAGTATTTT.

With regard to this clonotype: At one boundary the junction diverges from the germline segment, which might be a read error. J is TRBJ2-4 and V is TRBV11-2, with 10 bases lining up with TRBD2. The J call may be mistaken, given a closer DNA end match to TRBJ2-7. The germline V gene has CDR1 SGHAT and CDR2 FQNNGV. This CDR3 comprises 15 residues. This CDR3 reads CARSLVSSGSREQYF. The CDR3 nucleotides are TGTGCCCGCAGCTTAGTATCTAGCGGGAGTCGCGAGCAGTACTTC.

This clonotype was counted a few times. The chain is built from TRBV6-1 and TRBJ2-4; TRBD2 agrees at 7 bases. The CDR3 extends over 11 amino acids. V shed 8 bases and J 13 bases; nucleotides not matched to a gene: 8. Germline lookup yields CDR1 MNHNS and CDR2 SASEGT. Written as DNA, the CDR3 is TGTGCCAGCGGTGCTAGGCGGGAGCAGTACTTC. Residues: CASGARREQYF.

This clonotype was counted only a few times. The chain is built from TRBV11-2 and TRBJ2-7; the D gene is possibly TRBD2 (5 bases). Per the germline V gene, CDR1 is SGHAT and CDR2 is FQNNGV. The CDR3 is made up of 12 amino acids. V dropped 5 bases and J dropped 7 bases, with 12 bases sitting between them. In DNA form, the CDR3 reads TGTGCCAGCAGCCGCACTAGGAATGAGCAGTACTTC. Its translation is CASSRTRNEQYF.